This TCR beta chain emerged from a study of T cells and Merkel cell carcinoma outcomes (dated by TCRdb to 2020 to 2022). General notes on the study: In patients with Merkel cell carcinoma, researchers looked at whether the T-cell repertoire of the tumor, along with T-cell density, could predict clinical outcome.

The library relied on the immunoSEQ multiplex PCR assay. The table was pulled from immuneACCESS by TCRdb, which kept in-frame rearrangements only. Such tables lose some clones; where checked, under half of the loss comes from unresolved V genes, and the rest has no known cause. Present in this sample are roughly 15,000 clones, roughly 76% of which were seen just once. The ten top clones hold more than 7% of the sample. V loses 4 bases of germline sequence and J loses 2 bases, and the interval between the two ends is 8 bases. CDR1 SGHDN and CDR2 FVKESK are derived from the germline V gene. The CDR3, from cysteine to phenylalanine, totals 13 residues. Only the CDR3 region is kept as DNA, spanning 39 bases read in frame from base 1. Samples were obtained from patients with Merkel cell carcinoma. Remarks on this clone: It has no known antigen specificity. Qualities for individual bases were not recorded, and no much larger clone is one base off.

The paper's findings and limits, for the study overall: The combination of T-cell repertoire features and T-cell density was reported to predict clinical outcomes in patients with Merkel cell carcinoma.

The sample consisted of tumor tissue from Merkel cell carcinoma. The sequence derives from a human donor with Merkel cell carcinoma. This receptor chain uses TRBV14 and TRBJ1-1; the D gene is unclear. Read as DNA, the sequence is TGTGCCAGCAGCCGTTCAATAAACACTGAAGCTTTCTTT. This sequence encodes CASSRSINTEAFF.